The T cell receptor (beta chain) under discussion was sequenced for a study of response to subunit inactivated influenza vaccine. In TCRdb, the RT-PCR reads were re-called with MiXCR into one record per CDR3 protein. This table holds just under 550,000 distinct CDR3 sequences, less than 25% found once. This CDR3 has 14 residues. V dropped 1 base and J dropped 0 bases, with 9 bases sitting between them. In germline, CDR1 is DFQATT, CDR2 SNEGSKA (reference sequence). In its sample, this clonotype was seen once. A further study also used this sample, focusing on T cells expressing NK-cell markers. That source reports: What made the TCR beta cDNA was 5'RACE template switching with UMIs. HCMV specificity was not established for the expanded NKG2C+ T cell clones.

The sample was CD4+ T cells sorted from PBMCs, taken roughly 13 days after vaccination. This clonotype originated in a man aged 50-59 years who received an inactivated influenza vaccine. The V and J genes are TRBV20-1 and TRBJ2-5; the D is unclear. Here the CDR3 reads CSARGKNYQETQYF. CDR3 in DNA: TGCAGTGCTAGAGGCAAAAACTACCAAGAGACCCAGTACTTC.